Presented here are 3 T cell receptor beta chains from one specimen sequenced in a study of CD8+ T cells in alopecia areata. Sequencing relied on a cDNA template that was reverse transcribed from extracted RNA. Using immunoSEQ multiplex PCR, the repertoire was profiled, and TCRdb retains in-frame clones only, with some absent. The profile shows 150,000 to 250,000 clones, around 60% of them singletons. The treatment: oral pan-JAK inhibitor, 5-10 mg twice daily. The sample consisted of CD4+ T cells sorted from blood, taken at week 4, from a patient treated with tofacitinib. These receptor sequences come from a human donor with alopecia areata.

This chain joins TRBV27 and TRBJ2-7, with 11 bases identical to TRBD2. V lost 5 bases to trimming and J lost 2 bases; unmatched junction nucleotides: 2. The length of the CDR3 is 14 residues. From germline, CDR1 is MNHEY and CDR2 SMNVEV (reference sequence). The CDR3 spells CASSTSGGTYEQYF. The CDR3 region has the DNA TGTGCCAGCAGTACTAGCGGGGGAACCTACGAGCAGTACTTC.

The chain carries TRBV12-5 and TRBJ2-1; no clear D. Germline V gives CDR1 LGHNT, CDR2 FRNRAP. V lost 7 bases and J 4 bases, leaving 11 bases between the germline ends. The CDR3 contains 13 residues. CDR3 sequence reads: CASARTAYNEQFF. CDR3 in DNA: TGTGCTAGTGCCCGGACCGCATACAATGAGCAGTTCTTC.

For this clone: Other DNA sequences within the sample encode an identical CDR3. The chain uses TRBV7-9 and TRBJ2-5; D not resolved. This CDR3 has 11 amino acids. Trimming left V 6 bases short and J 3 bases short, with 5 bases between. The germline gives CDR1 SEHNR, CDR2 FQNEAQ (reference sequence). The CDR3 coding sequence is TGTGCCAGCAGTTATAAAGAGACCCAGTACTTC. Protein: CASSYKETQYF.